The 22 T cell receptor beta chains given below trace back to one sample, sequenced in a study of OX40 agonist ivuxolimab in advanced cancers. Preparation of the library involved the immunoSEQ multiplex PCR assay. TCRdb mirrors the immuneACCESS table, restricted to in-frame sequences. Some clones are absent from its copies; in checked studies, under half trace to an unresolved V gene, and the reason for the others is unknown. Within this sample are roughly 62,000 clones, with around 85% of them counted one time only. 3% to 4.5% of the sample belongs to the ten largest clones. Sequenced material: CD4+ or CD8+ T cells sorted from blood, taken in a trial of the OX40 agonist ivuxolimab. The receptor source for this set is an adult with an advanced solid tumor such as melanoma, head and neck, liver or kidney cancer.

This chain joins TRBV23-1 and TRBJ1-5; TRBD1 might be the D (6 bases). TRBV23-1 is recorded as an ORF, its role being uncertain. V lost 0 bases and J lost 5, with 11 bases in between. The CDR3 consists of 15 residues. CDR3 nucleotides: TGCGCCAGCAGTCAATCAGGCAGGGGATATCAGCCCCAGCATTTT. It encodes CASSQSGRGYQPQHF.

The chain uses TRBV28 and TRBJ2-7, with D possibly being TRBD1 or TRBD2 (5 bases each). The CDR3 totals 13 residues. From germline, CDR1 is MDHEN and CDR2 SYDVKM. Trimming removed 10 bases from V and 7 bases from J, with 20 bases in between. The CDR3 bases are TGTGCCACCACCACCGGGGCTAGCCGGGAGCAGTACTTC. It translates to CATTTGASREQYF.

The rearrangement uses TRBV7-6 and TRBJ2-2; TRBD1 or TRBD2 may be the D gene (6 bases each). Germline CDR1 reads SGHVS; CDR2 reads FNYEAQ. The germline V and J ends were trimmed by 1 base and 6 bases, with 9 bases remaining between them. The CDR3 has 14 amino acids. DNA for the CDR3: TGTGCCAGCAGCTTAGAGGGGGGTGCCGGGGAGCTGTTTTTT. Translating gives CASSLEGGAGELFF.

The chain couples TRBV6-1 to TRBJ1-2; D is unclear. Germline CDR1 is MNHNS and CDR2 is SASEGT. CDR3 length equals 13 residues. The V end lost 1 base, the J end lost 3 bases, and 6 bases lay between the germline ends. The CDR3 region has the DNA TGTGCCAGCAGTGAAGGGAGTCACTATGGCTACACCTTC. Translation gives CASSEGSHYGYTF.

This chain links TRBV28 with TRBJ2-2; D is possibly TRBD1 (6 bases). The CDR3 is 15 residues long. V was shortened by 8 bases and J by 0 bases, with 13 bases between the two germline ends. CDR1 and CDR2 from the germline V gene are MDHEN and SYDVKM. The DNA for the CDR3 is TGTGCCAGCGGTGGGGGCGCCGCGAACACCGGGGAGCTGTTTTTT. As protein: CASGGGAANTGELFF.

The chain uses TRBV30 and TRBJ1-1, with 10 bases fitting TRBD1. The CDR3 loop spans 13 amino acids. The V gene's germline CDR1 is GTSNPN and CDR2 SVGIG (reference sequence). Trimming cost V 5 bases and J 7 bases; bases outside gene matches: 7. The CDR3 DNA is TGTGCCTGGGGTGGGACAGGGGATAATGAAGCTTTCTTT. It encodes CAWGGTGDNEAFF.

The chain combines TRBV6-1 with TRBJ1-5; TRBD1 might be the D (6 bases). Trimming pared 2 bases from V and 4 bases from J, leaving 18 bases between. The CDR3 is 17 residues long. CDR1 is MNHNS, CDR2 SASEGT, per germline. The CDR3 DNA follows: TGTGCCAGCAGTGAAATGTGGGGGCCTCGCCTTAATCAGCCCCAGCATTTT. It codes for CASSEMWGPRLNQPQHF.

This clone was counted between two and nine times. The chain combines TRBV30 with TRBJ1-1, with TRBD1 as a possible D gene (6 bases). Trimming took off 0 bases at V and 1 base at J, with 6 bases between the two ends. This CDR3 spans 13 amino acids. Germline loops: CDR1 GTSNPN, CDR2 SVGIG (reference sequence). CDR3 sequence: CAWSVDRNTEAFF. CDR3 sequence (DNA): TGTGCCTGGAGTGTGGACAGGAACACTGAAGCTTTCTTT.

The chain employs TRBV2 and TRBJ2-3; D is tentatively TRBD1 or TRBD2 (5 bases each). The V and J ends lost 6 bases and 3 bases respectively, with 7 bases between them. Germline-derived CDR1 and CDR2 are SNHLY and FYNNEI. The CDR3 loop spans 12 amino acids. CDR3 in amino acids: CASRGVTDTQYF. The DNA for the CDR3 is TGTGCCAGCAGGGGGGTTACAGATACGCAGTATTTT.

The gene calls are TRBV7-9 and TRBJ2-7; either TRBD1 or TRBD2 may supply D (5 bases each). Trimming removed 4 bases from V and 7 bases from J, with 14 bases in between. Germline CDR1 reads SEHNR; CDR2 reads FQNEAQ (reference sequence). This CDR3 has 13 amino acids. The CDR3 coding sequence is TGTGCCAGCAGCTCGGGACCGAGTTGGGAGCAGTACTTC. It translates to CASSSGPSWEQYF.

This chain connects TRBV27 to TRBJ2-3, with D unresolved. CDR3 size: 13 residues. Germline CDR1 and CDR2: MNHEY and SMNVEV (reference sequence). V was clipped by 3 bases and J by 1 base, with 5 bases between them. This CDR3 reads CASSFSGTDTQYF. CDR3 DNA: TGTGCCAGCAGTTTTTCTGGCACAGATACGCAGTATTTT.

V usage is TRBV6-5 and J usage is TRBJ1-1; tentatively, D is TRBD1 (5 bases). The V end was cut by 0 bases, the J end by 5 bases, with 16 bases between. The CDR3 contains 16 residues. The V gene's germline CDR1 is MNHEY and CDR2 SVGAGI. CDR3 nucleotides: TGTGCCAGCAGTTACTCGAGACAGCCGCTGGGGACTGAAGCTTTCTTT. Protein: CASSYSRQPLGTEAFF.

For the CDR3, the DNA is TGTGCCAGCAGCCCTACGAGCGACAGGGGGCGAGGCACTGAAGCTTTCTTT. Amino acid sequence: CASSPTSDRGRGTEAFF. The gene calls are TRBV7-9 and TRBJ1-1, with 10 bases identical to TRBD1. Germline values: CDR1 SEHNR, CDR2 FQNEAQ (reference sequence). V lost 5 bases and J lost 4; bases outside the gene matches: 13. CDR3 length: 17 residues.

The V gene is TRBV6-5, the J gene TRBJ2-5; 7 bases match TRBD2. Germline trimming cut 0 bases from V and 3 bases from J; bases unmatched to any gene: 4. The CDR3 loop spans 15 amino acids. Germline CDR1 reads MNHEY; CDR2 reads SVGAGI. CDR3 residues: CASSYSMGGKETQYF. For the CDR3, the DNA is TGTGCCAGCAGTTACTCGATGGGAGGGAAAGAGACCCAGTACTTC.

The chain recombines TRBV4-1 with TRBJ2-2, with 7 bases lining up with TRBD2. Trimming at V came to 0 bases and at J to 4 bases, leaving 8 bases not matched to a gene. CDR1 and CDR2 (germline): MGHRA, YSYEKL. The CDR3 has 17 amino acids. The chain's CDR3 is CASSQDWGRALTGELFF. DNA of the CDR3: TGCGCCAGCAGCCAAGATTGGGGGAGGGCCCTCACCGGGGAGCTGTTTTTT.

The chain joins TRBV5-1 to TRBJ2-7; D remains unclear. The germline V gene encodes CDR1 SGHRS and CDR2 YFSETQ. The CDR3 is 13 residues long. The V end lost 4 bases, the J end lost 2 bases, and 10 bases lay between the germline ends. Here the CDR3 reads CASSLQAPYEQYF. The CDR3 bases are TGCGCCAGCAGCCTTCAGGCGCCCTACGAGCAGTACTTC.

The rearrangement joins TRBV7-8 to TRBJ2-1; TRBD2 is a possible D gene (5 bases). The CDR3 is 13 amino acids. Germline V gene data show CDR1 as SGHVS and CDR2 as FQNEAQ. V dropped 4 bases and J dropped 7 bases, with 11 bases sitting between them. For the CDR3, the DNA is TGTGCCAGCAGCTCCCGGGGTAAGAATGAGCAGTTCTTC. Protein: CASSSRGKNEQFF.

The chain couples TRBV7-2 to TRBJ2-3, with D possibly called TRBD1 or TRBD2 (6 bases each). This CDR3 contains 19 residues. Germline CDR1 reads SGHTA; CDR2 reads FQGNSA. Trimming took off 2 bases at V and 3 bases at J, with 24 bases between the two ends. CDR3 nucleotides: TGTGCCAGCAGCTTATTATCGGGGTTCTTGGGGGGCGGAACAGATACGCAGTATTTT. Translated, it gives CASSLLSGFLGGGTDTQYF.

For this clone: One end of the junction fails to match germline, which may point to a read error. V and J are TRBV7-7 and TRBJ2-5; 15 bases line up with TRBD2. Germline lookup yields CDR1 SSHAT and CDR2 FNYEAQ (reference sequence). The CDR3 runs to 15 residues. CDR3 sequence: CASTKGLAGGETQYF. The CDR3 nucleotides read TGTGCTAGCACCAAGGGACTAGCGGGGGGTGAGACCCAGTACTTC.

The rearrangement uses TRBV7-3 and TRBJ2-3, with 7 bases aligning to TRBD1. CDR1 is SGHTA, CDR2 FQGTGA, per germline. CDR3 length: 17 amino acids. The J segment lost 4 bases and the V segment lost 0 bases, leaving 10 bases of the junction unmatched. For the CDR3, the DNA is TGTGCCAGCAGCTTAACGGGGCAGGGGCAGGGGGCAGATACGCAGTATTTT. Its protein product is CASSLTGQGQGADTQYF.

The table lists this clone with a count of one. V usage is TRBV9 and J usage is TRBJ2-1; D may be TRBD1 (6 bases). The V end lost 2 bases, the J end lost 4 bases, and 10 bases lay between the germline ends. Germline V gives CDR1 SGDLS, CDR2 YYNGEE. The CDR3 spans 14 residues. The CDR3 nucleotides read TGTGCCAGCAGCGTCGGACAGATATACAATGAGCAGTTCTTC. It is translated as CASSVGQIYNEQFF.

The genes are TRBV30 and TRBJ2-7; D remains unclear. From germline, CDR1 is GTSNPN and CDR2 SVGIG (reference sequence). This CDR3 has 16 amino acids. V was trimmed by 0 bases and J by 2 bases, leaving 17 bases between them. The CDR3 region is CAWSVQVRPPTYEQYF. DNA of the CDR3: TGTGCCTGGAGTGTACAAGTCAGGCCCCCGACCTACGAGCAGTACTTC.